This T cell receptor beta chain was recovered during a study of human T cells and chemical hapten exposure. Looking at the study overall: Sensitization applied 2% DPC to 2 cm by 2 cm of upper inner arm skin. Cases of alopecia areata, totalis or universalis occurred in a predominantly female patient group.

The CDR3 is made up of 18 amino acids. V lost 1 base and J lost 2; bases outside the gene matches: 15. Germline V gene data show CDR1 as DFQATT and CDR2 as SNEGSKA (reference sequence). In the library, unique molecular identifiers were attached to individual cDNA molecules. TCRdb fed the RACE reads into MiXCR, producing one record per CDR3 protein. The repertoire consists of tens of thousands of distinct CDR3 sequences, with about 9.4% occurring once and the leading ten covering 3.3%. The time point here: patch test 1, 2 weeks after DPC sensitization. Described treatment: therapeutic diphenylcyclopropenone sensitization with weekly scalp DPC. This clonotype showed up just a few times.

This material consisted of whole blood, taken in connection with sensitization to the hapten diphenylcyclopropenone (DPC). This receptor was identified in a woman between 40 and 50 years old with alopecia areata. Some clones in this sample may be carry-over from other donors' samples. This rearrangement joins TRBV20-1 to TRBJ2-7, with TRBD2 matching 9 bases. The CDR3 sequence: CSARGSYPPSGKTYEQYF. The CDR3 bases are TGCAGTGCTAGAGGCTCCTACCCTCCTAGCGGGAAAACCTACGAGCAGTACTTC.